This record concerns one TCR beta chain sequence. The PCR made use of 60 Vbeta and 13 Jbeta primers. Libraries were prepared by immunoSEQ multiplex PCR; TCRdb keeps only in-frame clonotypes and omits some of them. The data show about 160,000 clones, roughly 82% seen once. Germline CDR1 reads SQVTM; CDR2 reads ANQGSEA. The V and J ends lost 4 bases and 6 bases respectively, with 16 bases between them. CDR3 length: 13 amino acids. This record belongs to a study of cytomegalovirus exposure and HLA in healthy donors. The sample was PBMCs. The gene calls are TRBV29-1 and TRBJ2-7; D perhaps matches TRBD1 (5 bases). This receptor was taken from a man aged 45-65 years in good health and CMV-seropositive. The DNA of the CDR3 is TGCAGCGTTGTATCAGGTATCAGGGCCGAGCAGTACTTC. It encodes CSVVSGIRAEQYF.